Shown below are 26 T cell receptor beta chains from a single sample sequenced in a study of shared clonotypes between healthy human individuals. It was CD45RO-negative cells, positively selected for CCR7, that made up naive CD8 cells, with terminally differentiated effector memory CD45RA+ cells excluded. Produced via immunoSEQ multiplex PCR; TCRdb's table is partial and in-frame only. The table has approximately 740,000 clones, roughly 92% seen once. The sample consisted of naive CD8+ T cells sorted from blood. These receptors came from a man under 40 in good health.

This rearrangement joins TRBV11-2 to TRBJ2-1; 14 bases agree with TRBD2. Germline loops: CDR1 SGHAT, CDR2 FQNNGV. The V and J ends lost 1 base and 7 bases, in that order; junction bases with no gene match: 12. The CDR3 covers 19 residues. The CDR3 nucleotides read TGTGCCAGCAGCTTAGCATCCCGTCCGGGACTAGCGGGAGTAAATGAGCAGTTCTTC. It encodes CASSLASRPGLAGVNEQFF.

The rearrangement joins TRBV7-9 to TRBJ2-5; D may be TRBD2 (5 bases). The germline V gene encodes CDR1 SEHNR and CDR2 FQNEAQ (reference sequence). Trimming cost V 5 bases and J 5 bases, with 24 bases left between them. CDR3 length equals 17 residues. CDR3 loop: CASSPPSASLFGETQYF. In DNA form, the CDR3 reads TGTGCCAGCAGCCCTCCGTCGGCTAGCTTGTTTGGGGAGACCCAGTACTTC.

The chain employs TRBV30 and TRBJ2-5; 9 bases agree with TRBD1. CDR3 length: 15 residues. The trim removed 2 bases at V and 5 bases at J, leaving 9 bases unmatched. From germline, CDR1 is GTSNPN and CDR2 SVGIG (reference sequence). The CDR3 sequence: CAWSPGTGPRETQYF. CDR3 bases: TGTGCCTGGAGTCCCGGGACAGGGCCTCGGGAGACCCAGTACTTC.

About this clone itself: This sample includes further DNA sequences coding for the same CDR3. The V and J genes are TRBV7-8 and TRBJ2-2, with D hard to call. The V gene's germline CDR1 is SGHVS and CDR2 FQNEAQ. Deletions cut 1 base from V and 5 bases from J, with 2 bases between. The CDR3 has 12 residues. CDR3 region: CASSLVTGELFF. The CDR3, as DNA: TGTGCCAGCAGCTTAGTTACCGGGGAGCTGTTTTTT. Full variable domain (outside the CDR3, taken from reference TRBV7-8 and TRBJ2-2): GAGVSQSPRYKVAKRGQDVALRCDPISGHVSLFWYQQALGQGPEFLTYFQNEAQLDKSGLPSDRFFAERPEGSVSTLKIQRTQQEDSAVYLCASSLVTGELFFGEGSRLTVL.

This chain links TRBV7-1 with TRBJ2-1; D remains unclear. TRBV7-1 is placed among ORFs of uncertain function. The CDR3 runs 16 residues. V was trimmed by 5 bases and J by 0 bases, leaving 14 bases between them. CDR3 in DNA: TGTGCCAGCAGCCTATTAGAGGCGGCCTCCTACAATGAGCAGTTCTTC. Protein sequence: CASSLLEAASYNEQFF.

V usage is TRBV27 and J usage is TRBJ2-1; 10 nucleotides line up with TRBD2. The CDR3 has 14 amino acids. Germline values: CDR1 MNHEY, CDR2 SMNVEV (reference sequence). V gave up 3 bases and J gave up 9 bases; unmatched junction bases: 5. In DNA, the CDR3 is TGTGCCAGCAGTTTGAGCCCTAGCGGGGGTGAGCAGTTCTTC. It specifies CASSLSPSGGEQFF.

V usage is TRBV7-2 and J usage is TRBJ2-7, with TRBD1 matching over 8 bases. The CDR3 extends over 15 amino acids. Unmatched junction bases numbered 5, after V lost 4 bases and J lost 0 bases. Per the germline V gene, CDR1 is SGHTA and CDR2 is FQGNSA. CDR3 residues: CASSSRQGTSYEQYF. The CDR3 bases are TGTGCCAGCAGCTCACGACAGGGGACCTCCTACGAGCAGTACTTC.

The V call is TRBV7-6, the J call TRBJ2-2, with 9 bases matching TRBD1. The CDR3 length is 16 residues. CDR1 is SGHVS, CDR2 FNYEAQ, per germline. After removal of 4 bases from V and 1 base from J, the junction contained 4 bases not matched to a gene. CDR3: CASSSQGAKNTGELFF. The CDR3 DNA is TGTGCCAGCAGCTCACAGGGGGCGAAGAACACCGGGGAGCTGTTTTTT. Drawing the rest from reference TRBV7-6 and TRBJ2-2, the complete variable domain is GAGVSQSPRYKVTKRGQDVALRCDPISGHVSLYWYRQALGQGPEFLTYFNYEAQQDKSGLPNDRFSAERPEGSISTLTIQRTEQRDSAMYRCASSSQGAKNTGELFFGEGSRLTVL.

This chain links TRBV27 with TRBJ2-1, with no clear D. Germline V lookup: CDR1 MNHEY, CDR2 SMNVEV (reference sequence). V lost 7 bases and J lost 9, with 10 bases in between. The length of the CDR3 is 11 residues. The CDR3 nucleotides are TGTGCCAGCATTAAGGGTTTTGAGCAGTTCTTC. It is translated as CASIKGFEQFF.

The chain carries TRBV27 and TRBJ2-6; D unresolved. Germline assignment: CDR1 MNHEY and CDR2 SMNVEV (reference sequence). The V end was cut by 5 bases, the J end by 0 bases, with 5 bases between. The CDR3 covers 14 residues. This CDR3 is CASSTFSGANVLTF. CDR3 nucleotides: TGTGCCAGCAGTACTTTCTCTGGGGCCAACGTCCTGACTTTC.

This clone has only a few counts. The chain joins TRBV19 to TRBJ1-5; D is unresolved. The CDR3 contains 13 residues. Germline lookup yields CDR1 LNHDA and CDR2 SQIVND (reference sequence). The germline V and J ends were trimmed by 1 base and 7 bases, with 8 bases remaining between them. CDR3 region: CASSIVPGQPQHF. In DNA form, the CDR3 reads TGTGCCAGTAGTATAGTCCCGGGCCAGCCCCAGCATTTT.

Regarding this clone: The junction departs from the called germline gene at one end, perhaps through a read error. The DNA for the CDR3 is TGTGCTAGCAGCCCCGCAGAGGGGCCCCGTGAGCAGTTCTTC. Translation: CASSPAEGPREQFF. The J gene is TRBJ2-1, the V gene TRBV7-7, with D tentatively TRBD1 or TRBD2 (5 bases each). CDR1 and CDR2 (germline): SSHAT, FNYEAQ (reference sequence). The CDR3 has 14 amino acids.

The chain links TRBV6-4 to TRBJ2-3; D not resolved. CDR3 length: 14 amino acids. Germline assignment: CDR1 MRHNA and CDR2 SNTAGT. V was shortened by 3 bases and J by 1 base, with 8 bases between the two germline ends. CDR3 nucleotides: TGTGCCAGCAGTGAGCTAAGCGGCACAGATACGCAGTATTTT. It encodes CASSELSGTDTQYF.

To note about this clone: Other DNA sequences from this sample encode an identical CDR3 as well. The chain is built from TRBV7-9 and TRBJ2-7, with 11 bases aligning to TRBD1. V was pared by 5 bases and J by 4 bases, with 7 bases of the junction left unmatched. This CDR3 region has 15 residues. CDR1 SEHNR and CDR2 FQNEAQ come from the germline V gene (reference sequence). The CDR3: CASSPGQGASYEQYF. For the CDR3, the DNA is TGTGCCAGCAGCCCCGGACAGGGGGCGAGTTACGAGCAGTACTTC.

This chain uses TRBV6-5 with TRBJ1-2; D is perhaps TRBD1 (6 bases). Germline CDR1 MNHEY, CDR2 SVGAGI. There are 13 residues in the CDR3. V lost 7 bases and J lost 4, with 13 bases in between. Here the CDR3 DNA reads TGTGCCAGCACTCAGGGGTGGGCCTATGGCTACACCTTC. Translating gives CASTQGWAYGYTF.

As for this clone: This sample includes further DNA sequences coding for the same CDR3. The rearrangement links TRBV7-9 to TRBJ2-5; no clear D gene. Germline CDR1 SEHNR, CDR2 FQNEAQ (reference sequence). Trimming cost V 1 base and J 5 bases, with 5 bases left between them. The CDR3 totals 12 residues. CDR3 residues: CASSLDRETQYF. The CDR3 DNA reads as TGTGCCAGCAGCTTAGATCGTGAGACCCAGTACTTC.

The chain joins TRBV18 to TRBJ2-1, with TRBD2 matching over 11 bases. This CDR3 has 15 amino acids. Per the germline V gene, CDR1 is KGHSH and CDR2 is LQKENI. With V trimmed by 6 bases and J by 8 bases, 9 bases remained unmatched. The DNA of the CDR3 is TGTGCCAGCTCCACCGCAACTAGCGGGAGAGATGAGCAGTTCTTC. Its protein product is CASSTATSGRDEQFF.

The chain couples TRBV5-5 to TRBJ2-7; weak D call: TRBD2 (6 bases). V lost 10 bases, J lost 7 bases, and 24 bases lay in between. The CDR3 loop spans 14 amino acids. CDR1 is SGHKS and CDR2 is YYEKEE in the germline V gene (reference sequence). Written as DNA, the CDR3 is TGTGCCGGCGGGCGGGGACCCCCGGGGAGGGAGCAGTACTTC. Its protein is CAGGRGPPGREQYF.

This clone was recorded once. The V gene is TRBV4-1, the J gene TRBJ2-1, with 9 bases fitting TRBD2. Germline lookup yields CDR1 MGHRA and CDR2 YSYEKL. Losses at the gene ends were 0 bases for V and 8 bases for J; bases not matched to a gene: 8. The CDR3 is made up of 16 amino acids. The CDR3 loop is CASSQELAGGIDEQFF. The CDR3 region has the DNA TGCGCCAGCAGCCAAGAACTCGCGGGAGGGATCGATGAGCAGTTCTTC.

This rearrangement joins TRBV5-4 to TRBJ2-2; 10 bases are a match to TRBD2. The CDR3 length is 14 residues. Losses at the gene ends were 6 bases for V and 6 bases for J; bases not matched to a gene: 5. From germline, CDR1 is SGHNT and CDR2 YYREEE (reference sequence). The CDR3 coding sequence is TGTGCCAGCAAGGGGACTAGCGAGGCCGGGGAGCTGTTTTTT. Its translation: CASKGTSEAGELFF.

This chain uses TRBV2 with TRBJ1-1; 8 bases align to TRBD1. CDR3 size: 15 residues. Germline CDR1 is SNHLY and CDR2 is FYNNEI. Trimming at V came to 7 bases and at J to 3 bases, leaving 10 bases not matched to a gene. CDR3 bases: TGTGCCAGCAAAGATCCCGGACAGGGTCACACTGAAGCTTTCTTT. Amino acid sequence: CASKDPGQGHTEAFF.

V and J are TRBV18 and TRBJ2-1, with D tentatively TRBD1 (6 bases). The CDR3 extends over 16 amino acids. Germline V gene lookup returns CDR1 KGHSH and CDR2 LQKENI. V was clipped by 0 bases and J by 2 bases, with 11 bases between them. The CDR3 coding sequence is TGTGCCAGCTCACCACCTCCGGGACAAGCCTACAATGAGCAGTTCTTC. The encoded protein is CASSPPPGQAYNEQFF.

The chain employs TRBV4-1 and TRBJ2-1, with D uncertain. V lost 4 bases and J 0 bases, leaving 13 bases between the germline ends. This CDR3 comprises 16 residues. Germline V lookup: CDR1 MGHRA, CDR2 YSYEKL. The CDR3, as DNA: TGCGCCAGCAGCCGTGAGCCCGAGAGCTCCTACAATGAGCAGTTCTTC. Translated, it gives CASSREPESSYNEQFF.

The chain links TRBV7-9 to TRBJ2-4; maybe TRBD2 (5 bases). V shed 5 bases and J shed 2 bases, with 10 bases lying between them. CDR3 length: 14 residues. The V gene's germline CDR1 is SEHNR and CDR2 FQNEAQ (reference sequence). CDR3 nucleotides: TGTGCCAGCAGCCCGGGGAAGACCAAAAACATTCAGTACTTC. Translation: CASSPGKTKNIQYF. Combining the CDR3 with reference TRBV7-9 and TRBJ2-4 gives the whole variable domain DTGVSQNPRHKITKRGQNVTFRCDPISEHNRLYWYRQTLGQGPEFLTYFQNEAQLEKSRLLSDRFSAERPKGSFSTLEIQRTEQGDSAMYLCASSPGKTKNIQYFGAGTRLSVL.

The genes are TRBV2 and TRBJ1-3; D might be TRBD1 (5 bases). Trimming stripped 0 bases from V and 0 bases from J, with 18 bases between. Germline V gene sequence: CDR1 SNHLY, CDR2 FYNNEI. This CDR3 has 19 amino acids. The CDR3 region is CASSEALLGTDRSGNTIYF. CDR3 nucleotide sequence: TGTGCCAGCAGTGAAGCGCTTCTGGGGACCGACCGCTCTGGAAACACCATATATTTT.

This chain connects TRBV29-1 to TRBJ2-7; TRBD2 matches 13 bases. The CDR3 extends over 15 amino acids. V was pared by 1 base and J by 2 bases, with 2 bases of the junction left unmatched. The germline CDR1 and CDR2 sequences are SQVTM and ANQGSEA. The CDR3 region is CSVEGGLAGTYEQYF. CDR3 nucleotides: TGCAGCGTTGAAGGGGGACTAGCGGGAACCTACGAGCAGTACTTC.